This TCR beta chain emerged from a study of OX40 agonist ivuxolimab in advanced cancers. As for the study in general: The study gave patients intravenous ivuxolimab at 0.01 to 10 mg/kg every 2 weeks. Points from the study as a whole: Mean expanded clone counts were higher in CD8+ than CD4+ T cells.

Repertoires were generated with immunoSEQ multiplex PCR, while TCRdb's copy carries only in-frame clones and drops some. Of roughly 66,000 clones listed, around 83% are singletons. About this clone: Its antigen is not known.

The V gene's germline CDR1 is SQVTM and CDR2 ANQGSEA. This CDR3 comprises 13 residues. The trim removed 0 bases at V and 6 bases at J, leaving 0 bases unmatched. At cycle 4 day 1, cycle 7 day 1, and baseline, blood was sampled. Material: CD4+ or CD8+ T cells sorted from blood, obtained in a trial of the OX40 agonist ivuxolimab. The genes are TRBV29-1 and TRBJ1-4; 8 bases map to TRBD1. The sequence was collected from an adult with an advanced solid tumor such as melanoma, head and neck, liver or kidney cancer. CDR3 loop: CSVEEQGDEKLFF. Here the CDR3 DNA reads TGCAGCGTTGAAGAACAGGGGGATGAAAAACTGTTTTTT.